Following are 20 T cell receptor beta chains from one sample sequenced in a study of blood T cell repertoires in COVID-19. Sequencing used immunoSEQ multiplex PCR; TCRdb keeps in-frame clones, though not all of them. The sample yields 120,000 to 150,000 clones, about 79% seen once. Sequenced input: peripheral blood. The source of these receptors is a woman aged 50 to 60 in a cohort sampled during active or convalescent COVID-19.

The chain recombines TRBV4-1 with TRBJ2-7; TRBD1 matches 9 bases. V lost 2 bases, J lost 3 bases, and 5 bases stayed unmatched. The CDR3 totals 15 residues. Germline V lookup: CDR1 MGHRA, CDR2 YSYEKL. CDR3 nucleotide sequence: TGCGCCAGCAGCCAACCGGGACAGGGCTACTACGAGCAGTACTTC. This codes for CASSQPGQGYYEQYF.

This clone was counted at least ten times. V usage is TRBV6-5 and J usage is TRBJ1-5; no clear D gene. V lost 6 bases and J 0 bases, leaving 6 bases between the germline ends. Germline loops: CDR1 MNHEY, CDR2 SVGAGI. The CDR3 contains 13 residues. The chain's CDR3 is CASRRHSNQPQHF. CDR3 nucleotides: TGTGCCAGCAGGAGACATAGCAATCAGCCCCAGCATTTT.

The rearrangement links TRBV9 to TRBJ2-5, with D possibly TRBD2 on 7 matching bases. The germline CDR1 and CDR2 sequences are SGDLS and YYNGEE. The length of the CDR3 is 14 residues. Trimming stripped 4 bases from V and 4 bases from J, with 14 bases between. DNA of the CDR3: TGTGCCAGCAGCTCTGGGGGGGCCCTAGAGACCCAGTACTTC. Amino acid sequence: CASSSGGALETQYF.

The CDR3 DNA reads TGTGCCAGCAGTCACCTTAGCGGGGGGGCCGGGGCCGGGGAGCTGTTTTTT. This translates into CASSHLSGGAGAGELFF. This sequence joins TRBV3-1 (or the pseudogene TRBV3-2) and TRBJ2-2; 11 bases are a match to TRBD2. The ends lost 6 bases at V and 6 bases at J; junction bases unmatched: 12. The germline gives CDR1 LGHDT, CDR2 YNNKEL (reference sequence). The CDR3 extends over 17 amino acids.

The chain is built from TRBV19 and TRBJ1-4; possible D gene TRBD1, 6 bases. Trimming pared 5 bases from V and 6 bases from J, leaving 13 bases between. CDR1 and CDR2 (germline): LNHDA, SQIVND (reference sequence). The length of the CDR3 is 14 residues. CDR3 in amino acids: CASSDWQGHEKLFF. The CDR3 bases are TGTGCCAGTAGTGATTGGCAGGGGCATGAAAAACTGTTTTTT.

CDR3 sequence: CASSAGLRPDTQYF. The CDR3 bases are TGTGCCAGCAGCGCGGGACTAAGACCAGATACGCAGTATTTT. This rearrangement joins TRBV7-3 to TRBJ2-3; 7 positions match TRBD2. After removal of 5 bases from V and 4 bases from J, the junction contained 6 bases not matched to a gene. The germline V gene encodes CDR1 SGHTA and CDR2 FQGTGA. The CDR3 sequence is 14 residues long.

The chain combines TRBV4-3 with TRBJ1-1, with TRBD1 matching 7 bases. CDR3 length equals 13 residues. With 2 bases clipped from V and 3 bases from J, the junction kept 0 bases outside the gene matches. CDR1 and CDR2 from the germline V gene are LGHNA and YSLEER. This chain's CDR3 is CASSQQGDTEAFF. The DNA of the CDR3 is TGCGCCAGCAGCCAACAGGGGGACACTGAAGCTTTCTTT.

The CDR3 DNA is TGTGCCAGCAGGAGGGACAGGTACAATGAGCAGTTCTTC. It translates to CASRRDRYNEQFF. This chain connects TRBV6-5 to TRBJ2-1; 8 nucleotides align to TRBD1. CDR1 and CDR2 from the germline V gene are MNHEY and SVGAGI. V gave up 6 bases and J gave up 4 bases; unmatched junction bases: 2. The CDR3 covers 13 residues.

J is TRBJ2-1 and V is TRBV6-5; no reliable D call. This CDR3 contains 13 residues. Germline lookup yields CDR1 MNHEY and CDR2 SVGAGI. V shed 6 bases and J shed 12 bases, with 18 bases lying between them. The CDR3 bases are TGTGCCAGCAGCGAGAGATTAGAAGGCGGGCAGTTCTTC. Translation: CASSERLEGGQFF.

This clone was seen once. The chain couples TRBV27 to TRBJ1-1; D remains ambiguous. The V end lost 2 bases, the J end lost 5 bases, and 12 bases lay between the germline ends. The germline V gene encodes CDR1 MNHEY and CDR2 SMNVEV (reference sequence). The CDR3 consists of 14 residues. The CDR3 DNA is TGTGCCAGCAGTTTAAGTCCGGGGAGTACTGAAGCTTTCTTT. Its translation: CASSLSPGSTEAFF.

The J gene is TRBJ2-2, the V gene TRBV7-9; no definite D call. Germline V gene data show CDR1 as SEHNR and CDR2 as FQNEAQ (reference sequence). With 5 bases removed from V and 3 bases from J, the gap between germline ends came to 13 bases. CDR3 length: 15 amino acids. The CDR3 sequence: CASSPPGPYTGELFF. In DNA form, the CDR3 reads TGTGCCAGCAGCCCACCGGGTCCATACACCGGGGAGCTGTTTTTT.

The genes are TRBV6-6 and TRBJ2-3, with 11 bases lining up with TRBD2. CDR3 size: 18 residues. Germline V lookup: CDR1 MNHNY, CDR2 SVGAGI (reference sequence). The V and J ends lost 5 bases and 5 bases, in that order; junction bases with no gene match: 15. CDR3 region: CASSPRFGSGGVRDTQYF. DNA of the CDR3: TGTGCCAGCAGTCCCCGGTTCGGTAGCGGGGGGGTTAGAGATACGCAGTATTTT.

J is TRBJ2-2 and V is TRBV5-1; 12 bases map to TRBD2. This CDR3 region has 15 residues. Trimming at V came to 5 bases and at J to 7 bases, leaving 6 bases not matched to a gene. CDR1 and CDR2 (germline): SGHRS, YFSETQ. The DNA for the CDR3 is TGCGCCAGCAGTCCTAGCGGGGGGGCCGTCGGGGAGCTGTTTTTT. Translated, it gives CASSPSGGAVGELFF.

The chain links TRBV7-3 to TRBJ2-1; D might be TRBD2 (5 bases). CDR3 length: 16 amino acids. V was cut by 2 bases and J by 0 bases, with 11 bases left in between. Germline CDR1 is SGHTA and CDR2 is FQGTGA. The CDR3 coding sequence is TGTGCCAGCAGCTTACGCCCCGGAGGCTCCTACAATGAGCAGTTCTTC. Protein: CASSLRPGGSYNEQFF.

The chain employs TRBV23-1 and TRBJ1-1, with 8 bases matching TRBD1. TRBV23-1 is an ORF; its function is uncertain. The CDR3 length is 14 residues. Unmatched junction bases numbered 6, after V lost 4 bases and J lost 5 bases. This CDR3 is CASSLRDRWTEAFF. In DNA form, the CDR3 reads TGCGCCAGCAGTCTCCGGGACAGGTGGACTGAAGCTTTCTTT.

V usage is TRBV4-1 and J usage is TRBJ2-1; maybe TRBD1 (5 bases). Trimming left V 1 base short and J 16 bases short, with 17 bases between. The CDR3 has 13 amino acids. Germline V lookup: CDR1 MGHRA, CDR2 YSYEKL. CDR3 in amino acids: CASSQVQGAERFF. DNA for the CDR3: TGCGCCAGCAGCCAAGTCCAAGGGGCGGAACGATTCTTC.

In this sample, this clone turned up a few times. In DNA, the CDR3 is TGTGCCAGCAGTCCTCGACAGGGGTCTATGAACACTGAAGCTTTCTTT. Protein: CASSPRQGSMNTEAFF. This sequence joins TRBV7-9 and TRBJ1-1; 8 nucleotides line up with TRBD1. The V segment lost 6 bases and the J segment 0 bases; nucleotides outside the gene matches: 9. Germline assignment: CDR1 SEHNR and CDR2 FQNEAQ (reference sequence). The CDR3 contains 16 residues.

This chain joins TRBV5-4 and TRBJ2-7; TRBD1 is a possible D gene (5 bases). CDR3 length: 13 amino acids. Germline-derived CDR1 and CDR2 are SGHNT and YYREEE (reference sequence). Trimming took off 2 bases at V and 0 bases at J, with 6 bases between the two ends. The CDR3 protein is CASSLGHSYEQYF. In nucleotides, the CDR3 is TGTGCCAGCAGCTTAGGACACTCCTACGAGCAGTACTTC.

A word on this clone: The identical CDR3 is also encoded by other nucleotide sequences in the sample. This chain uses TRBV18 with TRBJ1-1; D gene unclear. V lost 3 bases and J lost 1, with 9 bases in between. This CDR3 contains 14 residues. The germline CDR1 and CDR2 sequences are KGHSH and LQKENI. The CDR3 coding sequence is TGTGCCAGCTCACCGGGCCAGTCGAACACTGAAGCTTTCTTT. Protein: CASSPGQSNTEAFF.

V is TRBV19 and J is TRBJ2-5; D is perhaps TRBD1 (6 bases). Trimming shortened V by 3 bases and J by 9 bases, and 17 bases separated the two germline ends. Germline V gene data show CDR1 as LNHDA and CDR2 as SQIVND (reference sequence). This CDR3 spans 14 amino acids. This CDR3 is CASSIKRQAVAQYF. CDR3 bases: TGTGCCAGTAGTATTAAGCGACAGGCGGTTGCCCAGTACTTC.